Listed below are T cell receptor beta chains from one sample, sequenced in a study of identical twins. TCRdb itself ran the 5' RACE reads through MiXCR, one entry per CDR3 protein. Of more than 650,000 distinct CDR3 sequences listed, less than 7% were seen once; the top ten hold 1.5% to 2%. The specimen was naive T cells sorted from blood. Source of these receptors: a man aged 18 to 30 in good health. The CDR3 runs from the conserved cysteine through the conserved F or W. A D gene is named only where the DNA matches it firmly. Expanded clones get a size class; other rows say once, few or many, or leave the size out.

V: TRBV3-1
J: TRBJ1-5
size: NA
D: NA
CDR3: CASSPQDSERPQHF
DNA: TGTGCCAGCAGCCCCCAGGACAGTGAGAGGCCCCAGCATTTT

V: TRBV12-3/TRBV12-4
J: TRBJ1-1
size: many
D: NA
CDR3: CASTFEQGWDTEAFF
DNA: TGTGCCAGCACCTTCGAACAGGGCTGGGACACTGAAGCTTTCTTT

V: TRBV7-6
J: TRBJ1-6
size: many
D: NA
CDR3: CASSQGTYNSPLHF
DNA: TGTGCCAGCAGTCAGGGGACCTATAATTCACCCCTCCACTTT

V: TRBV10-3
J: TRBJ2-5
size: many
D: TRBD2
CDR3: CAISEEGTKVKTQYF
DNA: TGTGCCATCAGTGAGGAAGGGACTAAGGTCAAGACCCAGTACTTC

V: TRBV11-2
J: TRBJ2-7
size: few
D: NA
CDR3: CASLRAVSYEQYF
DNA: TGTGCCAGCCTCCGTGCCGTCTCCTACGAGCAGTACTTC

V: TRBV2
J: TRBJ1-5
size: many
D: NA
CDR3: CASSMDGPNQPQHF
DNA: TGTGCCAGCAGCATGGACGGTCCGAATCAGCCCCAGCATTTT

V: TRBV6-5
J: TRBJ2-1
size: many
D: NA
CDR3: CASSYSWASLEEQFF
DNA: TGTGCCAGCAGTTACAGTTGGGCGTCGCTTGAGGAGCAGTTCTTC

V: TRBV16
J: TRBJ1-3
size: NA
D: NA
CDR3: CASSLGESSSGNTIYF
DNA: TGTGCCAGCAGCCTCGGGGAGTCGAGCTCTGGAAACACCATATATTTT

V: TRBV7-2
J: TRBJ2-1
size: few
D: NA
CDR3: CASSSGRKHNEQFF
DNA: TGTGCCAGCAGCTCGGGCCGGAAGCACAATGAGCAGTTCTTC

V: TRBV12-3/TRBV12-4
J: TRBJ1-6
size: many
D: TRBD1
CDR3: CASPFHRGKFEPLHF
DNA: TGTGCCAGCCCCTTCCACAGGGGGAAGTTTGAACCCCTCCACTTT

V: TRBV20-1
J: TRBJ2-1
size: NA
D: NA
CDR3: CSAGWYNEQFF
DNA: TGCAGTGCGGGTTGGTACAATGAGCAGTTCTTC

V: TRBV7-4
J: TRBJ1-1
size: NA
D: NA
CDR3: CASSPQGLGFGTEAFF
DNA: TGTGCCAGCAGTCCCCAAGGGTTGGGGTTCGGCACTGAAGCTTTCTTT

V: TRBV20-1
J: TRBJ2-2
size: many
D: TRBD2
CDR3: CSAGSGSRNGELFF
DNA: TGCAGTGCTGGTAGCGGGAGTCGCAACGGGGAGCTGTTTTTT

V: TRBV5-6
J: TRBJ2-3
size: once
D: TRBD1
CDR3: CASSLGGSGTAIASF
DNA: TGTGCCAGCAGCTTGGGGGGTTCGGGGACAGCAATCGCTTCTTTT

V: TRBV20-1
J: TRBJ2-7
size: many
D: NA
CDR3: CSARQRNSLRNEQYF
DNA: TGCAGTGCCCGACAGCGGAACTCCCTTCGGAACGAGCAGTACTTC

V: TRBV5-1
J: TRBJ1-1
size: NA
D: TRBD1
CDR3: CASSGGTGPEAFF
DNA: TGCGCCAGCAGCGGCGGGACAGGGCCTGAAGCTTTCTTT

V: TRBV5-1
J: TRBJ2-1
size: many
D: NA
CDR3: CASSPIEPGHEQFF
DNA: TGCGCCAGCAGCCCCATCGAACCTGGCCATGAGCAGTTCTTC

V: TRBV5-1
J: TRBJ1-1
size: few
D: TRBD1
CDR3: CASSVGTASTEAFF
DNA: TGCGCCAGCAGCGTCGGGACAGCTAGTACTGAAGCTTTCTTT

V: TRBV4-1
J: TRBJ2-2
size: NA
D: NA
CDR3: CASRPGTTNTGELFF
DNA: TGCGCCAGCAGACCCGGGACCACGAACACCGGGGAGCTGTTTTTT

V: TRBV7-2
J: TRBJ2-7
size: NA
D: NA
CDR3: CASSSQSPRVNEQYF
DNA: TGTGCCAGCAGCTCCCAGAGTCCCAGGGTCAACGAGCAGTACTTC

V: TRBV5-1
J: TRBJ2-3
size: many
D: NA
CDR3: CASSLALDAVDTQYF
DNA: TGCGCCAGCAGCTTGGCCCTCGACGCAGTAGATACGCAGTATTTT

V: TRBV20-1
J: TRBJ1-1
size: many
D: NA
CDR3: CAGKQELDTEAFF
DNA: TGCGCGGGCAAACAGGAACTAGACACTGAAGCTTTCTTT

V: TRBV5-4
J: TRBJ2-3
size: many
D: NA
CDR3: CASSLEGARRADTQYF
DNA: TGTGCCAGCAGCCTGGAGGGCGCGAGGAGGGCAGATACGCAGTATTTT

V: TRBV29-1
J: TRBJ1-1
size: many
D: NA
CDR3: CSVESAVKNTEAFF
DNA: TGCAGCGTTGAATCGGCTGTGAAGAACACTGAAGCTTTCTTT

V: TRBV25-1
J: TRBJ2-1
size: NA
D: TRBD2
CDR3: CASIKGAGENNEQFF
DNA: TGTGCCAGCATTAAAGGAGCGGGAGAAAACAATGAGCAGTTCTTC

V: TRBV20-1
J: TRBJ2-5
size: many
D: NA
CDR3: CSAREGASQETQYF
DNA: TGCAGTGCTAGAGAGGGGGCTAGCCAAGAGACCCAGTACTTC

V: TRBV7-9
J: TRBJ2-1
size: many
D: TRBD1
CDR3: CASSRGTGRNNEQFF
DNA: TGTGCCAGCAGCCGTGGGACAGGGAGGAACAATGAGCAGTTCTTC

V: TRBV20-1
J: TRBJ2-3
size: NA
D: NA
CDR3: CSASPQPSTDTQYF
DNA: TGCAGTGCTAGTCCCCAGCCTAGCACAGATACGCAGTATTTT